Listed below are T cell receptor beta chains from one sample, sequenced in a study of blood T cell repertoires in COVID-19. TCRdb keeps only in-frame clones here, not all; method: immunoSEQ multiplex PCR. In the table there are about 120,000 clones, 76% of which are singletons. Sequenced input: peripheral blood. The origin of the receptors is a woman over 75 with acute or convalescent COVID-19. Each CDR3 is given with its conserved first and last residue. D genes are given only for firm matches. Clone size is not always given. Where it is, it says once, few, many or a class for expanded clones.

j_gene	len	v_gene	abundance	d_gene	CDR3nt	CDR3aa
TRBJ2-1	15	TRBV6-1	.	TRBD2	TGTGCCAGCAGTGATAGCGGGAGAAATTTCGATGAGCAGTTCTTC	CASSDSGRNFDEQFF
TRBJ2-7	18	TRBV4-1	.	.	TGCGCCAGCAGCCAAGATCATGGCTCTATCTGGAGCCTCTACGAGCAGTACTTC	CASSQDHGSIWSLYEQYF
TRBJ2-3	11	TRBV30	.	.	TGTGCCTGGACCGGACTTGATACGCAGTATTTT	CAWTGLDTQYF
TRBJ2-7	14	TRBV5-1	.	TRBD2	TGCGCCAGCAGCCTACTAGCGGGAGATACGGAGCAGTACTTC	CASSLLAGDTEQYF
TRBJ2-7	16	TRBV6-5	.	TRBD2	TGTGCCAGCAGTTCCCTCCTAGCGGGGGGGATCTACGAGCAGTACTTC	CASSSLLAGGIYEQYF
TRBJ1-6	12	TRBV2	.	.	TGTGCCAGCAGGCCCGGGAATTCACCCCTCCACTTT	CASRPGNSPLHF
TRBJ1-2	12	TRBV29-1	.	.	TGCAGCGCCCGTAGGGGGAACTATGGCTACACCTTC	CSARRGNYGYTF
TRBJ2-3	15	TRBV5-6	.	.	TGTGCCAGCAGCTTTACAGGGACCCCCACAGATACGCAGTATTTT	CASSFTGTPTDTQYF
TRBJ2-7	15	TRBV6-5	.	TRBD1	TGTGCCAGCAGTCAACCCGGGACAGGTATAGGGGAGCAGTACTTC	CASSQPGTGIGEQYF
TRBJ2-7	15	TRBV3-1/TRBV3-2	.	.	TGTGCCAGCAGCCGGAGGCCCCAAAGCTCCTACGAGCAGTACTTC	CASSRRPQSSYEQYF
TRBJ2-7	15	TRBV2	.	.	TGTGCCAGCAGTGAACGCGGGGAGATTACCTACGAGCAGTACTTC	CASSERGEITYEQYF
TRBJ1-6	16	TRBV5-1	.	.	TGCGCCAGTAAGGACACCCCGGGTGTCTATAATTCACCCCTCCACTTT	CASKDTPGVYNSPLHF
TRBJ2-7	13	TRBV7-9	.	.	TGTGCCAGCACCAAAGGAGCCGCCTACGAGCAGTACTTC	CASTKGAAYEQYF
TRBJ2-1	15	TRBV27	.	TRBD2	TGTGCCAGCAGTATAGGACTAGCGGTTTACAATGAGCAGTTCTTC	CASSIGLAVYNEQFF
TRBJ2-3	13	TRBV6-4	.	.	TGTGCCAGTTCGGCAGGGGTGAGAGATACGCAGTATTTT	CASSAGVRDTQYF
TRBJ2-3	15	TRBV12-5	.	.	TGTGCTAGTGGTTTGGGACAACTCGGACAGCCTACGCAGTATTTT	CASGLGQLGQPTQYF
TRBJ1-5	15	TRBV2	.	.	TGTGCCAGCAGTGCATCCCAGGGGAACAATCAGCCCCAGCATTTT	CASSASQGNNQPQHF
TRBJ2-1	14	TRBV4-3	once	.	TGCGCCAGCAGCCAACATTACTACGACAATGAGCAGTTCTTC	CASSQHYYDNEQFF
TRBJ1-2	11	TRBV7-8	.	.	TGTGCCAGCAGCTCCCGGTATGGCTACACCTTC	CASSSRYGYTF
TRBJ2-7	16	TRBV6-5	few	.	TGTGCCAGCAGTTTCAGGACGGAGGCTACTACCCACGAGCAGTACTTC	CASSFRTEATTHEQYF
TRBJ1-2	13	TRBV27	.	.	TGTGCCAGCAGTTGGGCAGCTAACTATGGCTACACCTTC	CASSWAANYGYTF
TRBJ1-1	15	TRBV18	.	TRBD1	TGTGCCAGCTCAACGGGACAGCTAATTAACACTGAAGCTTTCTTT	CASSTGQLINTEAFF
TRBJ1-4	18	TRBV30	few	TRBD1	TGTGCCTGGAGGATTCCCGGGACAGGGATACGCACTAATGAAAAACTGTTTTTT	CAWRIPGTGIRTNEKLFF
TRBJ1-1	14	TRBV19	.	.	TGTGCCAGTAGAGGGACACAAACATCTCGTGAAGCTTTCTTT	CASRGTQTSREAFF
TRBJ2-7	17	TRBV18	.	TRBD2	TGTGCCAGCTCACCACGGCTAGCGGGAGGGGTGAATAGCGAGCAGTACTTC	CASSPRLAGGVNSEQYF
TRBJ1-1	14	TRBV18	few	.	TGTGCCAGCTCACCGACAGAAATGAACACTGAAGCTTTCTTT	CASSPTEMNTEAFF
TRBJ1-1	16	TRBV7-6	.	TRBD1	TGTGCCAGCAGCTTAGGCCCCCTGATAGGACAGGGTGAGGCTTTCTTT	CASSLGPLIGQGEAFF
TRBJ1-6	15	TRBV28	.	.	TGTGCCAGCACGGCCCGGAGCTCCTATAATTCACCCCTCCACTTT	CASTARSSYNSPLHF
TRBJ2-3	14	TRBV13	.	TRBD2	TGTGCCAGCAGCCGACTAGCGTCGGTGGGTACGCAGTATTTT	CASSRLASVGTQYF
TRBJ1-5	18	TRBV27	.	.	TGTGCCAGCAGTTCGACGCCAGGGAGGGCGGGTGCCAATCAGCCCCAGCATTTT	CASSSTPGRAGANQPQHF
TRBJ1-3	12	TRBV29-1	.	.	TGCAGTGTACAGGGCTCTGGAAACACCATATATTTT	CSVQGSGNTIYF
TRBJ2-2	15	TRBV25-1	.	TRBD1	TGTGCCAGCAGTGAGTCGACAGGGATCACCGGGGAGCTGTTTTTT	CASSESTGITGELFF
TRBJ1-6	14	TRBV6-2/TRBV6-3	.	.	TGTGCCAGCAGTTACTCGAACAGAGCTTCACCCCTCCACTTT	CASSYSNRASPLHF
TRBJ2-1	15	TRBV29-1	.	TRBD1	TGCAGCGTTGAAAAGGGACAGGTTAACTACAATGAGCAGTTCTTC	CSVEKGQVNYNEQFF
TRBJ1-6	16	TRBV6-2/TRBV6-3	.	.	TGTGCCAGCAGTACGTCAGGGGACGGCTATAATTCACCCCTCCACTTT	CASSTSGDGYNSPLHF
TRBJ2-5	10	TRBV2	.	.	TGTGCCAGCACCGGAGAGACCCAGTACTTC	CASTGETQYF
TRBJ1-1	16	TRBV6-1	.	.	TGTGCCAGCAGTGAACTTTTTATCTCAACGGGGACTGAAGCTTTCTTT	CASSELFISTGTEAFF
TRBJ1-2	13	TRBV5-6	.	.	TGTGCCAGCAGCTTGGTAGAGAACTATGGCTACACCTTC	CASSLVENYGYTF
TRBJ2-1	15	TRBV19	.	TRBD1	TGTGCCAGTAGTAGCCCGGGACAGGGGAACAATGAGCAGTTCTTC	CASSSPGQGNNEQFF
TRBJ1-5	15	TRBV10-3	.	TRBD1	TGTGCCAGTGGACAGGGGATGAAGGGCAATCAGCCCCAGCATTTT	CASGQGMKGNQPQHF
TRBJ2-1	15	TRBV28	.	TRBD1	TGTGCCAGCTCAAAGGGACAGGGGGCGCAGAATGAGCAGTTCTTC	CASSKGQGAQNEQFF
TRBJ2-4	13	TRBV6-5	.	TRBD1	TGTGCCAGCAGTATGACAGGGGGGGACATTCAGTACTTC	CASSMTGGDIQYF
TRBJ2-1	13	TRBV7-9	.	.	TGTGCCAGCAGCTTAGTTGGGCCTGATGAGCAGTTCTTC	CASSLVGPDEQFF
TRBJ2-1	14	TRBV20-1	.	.	TGCAGTGCTAGTACGGCTAGCAGATACAATGAGCAGTTCTTC	CSASTASRYNEQFF
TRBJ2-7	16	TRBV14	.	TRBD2	TGTGCCAGCAGCCAAGATCATAGGACTAGCCTTAACGAGCAGTACTTC	CASSQDHRTSLNEQYF